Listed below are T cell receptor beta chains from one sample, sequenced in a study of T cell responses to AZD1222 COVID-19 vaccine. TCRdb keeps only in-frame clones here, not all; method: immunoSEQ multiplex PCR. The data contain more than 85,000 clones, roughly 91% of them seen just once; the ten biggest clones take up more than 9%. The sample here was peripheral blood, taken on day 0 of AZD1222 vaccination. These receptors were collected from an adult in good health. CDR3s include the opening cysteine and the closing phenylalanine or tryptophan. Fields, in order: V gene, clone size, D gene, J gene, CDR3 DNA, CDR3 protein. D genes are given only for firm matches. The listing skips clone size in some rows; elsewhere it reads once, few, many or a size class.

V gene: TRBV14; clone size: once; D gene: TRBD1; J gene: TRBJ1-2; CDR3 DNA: TGTGCCAGCAGCCATGATTACAGGGGAGGTGGCTACACCTTC; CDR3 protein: CASSHDYRGGGYTF
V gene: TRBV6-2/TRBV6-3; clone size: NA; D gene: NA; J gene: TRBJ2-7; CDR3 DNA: TGTGCCAGCAGTTACCGACAGATCTCCTACGAGCAGTACTTC; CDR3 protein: CASSYRQISYEQYF
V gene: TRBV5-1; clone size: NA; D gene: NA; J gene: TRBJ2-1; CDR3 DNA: TGCGCCAGCAGCTTGGACCCCAGCTCCTACAATGAGCAGTTCTTC; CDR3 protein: CASSLDPSSYNEQFF
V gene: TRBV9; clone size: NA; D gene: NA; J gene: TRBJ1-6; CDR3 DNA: TGTGCCAGCAGCGACTTGGGGGGTGGGCCCCTCCACTTT; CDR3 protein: CASSDLGGGPLHF
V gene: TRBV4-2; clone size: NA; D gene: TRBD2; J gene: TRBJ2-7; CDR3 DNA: TGTGCCAGCAGCCAAGATACAGGACTAGAACTTTACGAGCAGTACTTC; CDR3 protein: CASSQDTGLELYEQYF
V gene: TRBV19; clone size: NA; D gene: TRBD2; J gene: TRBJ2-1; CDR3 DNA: TGTGCCAGTAGTCTCCCTTTAGCGGGAGGTGCTGACAATGAGCAGTTCTTC; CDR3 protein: CASSLPLAGGADNEQFF
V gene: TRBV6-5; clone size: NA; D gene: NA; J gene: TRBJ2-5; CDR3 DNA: TGTGCCAGCAAACCTTTTAACCCTCAAGAGACCCAGTACTTC; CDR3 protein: CASKPFNPQETQYF
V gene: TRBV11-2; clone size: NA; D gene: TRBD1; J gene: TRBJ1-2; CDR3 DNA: TGTGCCAGCAGCTCACAGGGGGCGTCCTATGGCTACACCTTC; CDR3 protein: CASSSQGASYGYTF
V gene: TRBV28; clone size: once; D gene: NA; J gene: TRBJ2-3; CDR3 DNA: TGTGCCAGCAGACTAGGAGTTATGACAGATACGCAGTATTTT; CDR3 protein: CASRLGVMTDTQYF
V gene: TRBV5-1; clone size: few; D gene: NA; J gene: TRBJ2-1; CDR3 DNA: TGCGCGTCTCGTCGGGGGGCCGAGTACAATGAGCAGTTCTTC; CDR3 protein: CASRRGAEYNEQFF
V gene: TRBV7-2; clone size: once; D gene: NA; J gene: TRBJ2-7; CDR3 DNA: TGTGCCAGCAGCCCCAGGGACTCCGTTACCGGGCAGTACTTC; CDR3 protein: CASSPRDSVTGQYF
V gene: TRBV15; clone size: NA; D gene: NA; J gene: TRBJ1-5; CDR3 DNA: TGTGCCACCAGCAGAGATACAGGGAATTACAATCAGCCCCAGCATTTT; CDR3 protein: CATSRDTGNYNQPQHF
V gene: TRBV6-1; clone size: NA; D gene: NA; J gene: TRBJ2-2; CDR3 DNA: TGTGCCAGTCGGAGGACACTAAACACCGGGGAGCTGTTTTTT; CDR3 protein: CASRRTLNTGELFF
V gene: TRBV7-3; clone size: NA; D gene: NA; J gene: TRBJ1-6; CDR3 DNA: TGTGCCAGCAGCTTCGGACAGAAGGGCTCACCCCTCCACTTT; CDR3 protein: CASSFGQKGSPLHF
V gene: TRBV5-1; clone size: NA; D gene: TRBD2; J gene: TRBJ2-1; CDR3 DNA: TGCGCCAGCATGTCACTAGCGACTTCCTACAATGAGCAGTTCTTC; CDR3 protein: CASMSLATSYNEQFF
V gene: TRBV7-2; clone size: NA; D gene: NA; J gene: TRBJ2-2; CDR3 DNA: TGTGCCAGCAGCCTGACAGGGAACACCGGGGAGCTGTTTTTT; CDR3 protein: CASSLTGNTGELFF
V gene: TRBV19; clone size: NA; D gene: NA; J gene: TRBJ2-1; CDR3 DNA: TGTGCCAGTACCAGAGGTAGGGCACTTAACAATGAGCAGTTCTTC; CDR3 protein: CASTRGRALNNEQFF
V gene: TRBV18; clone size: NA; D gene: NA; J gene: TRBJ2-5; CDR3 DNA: TGTGCCAGCTCACCACCGGGAGTGTACCAAGAGACCCAGTACTTC; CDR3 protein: CASSPPGVYQETQYF
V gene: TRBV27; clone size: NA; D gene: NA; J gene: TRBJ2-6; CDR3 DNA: TGTGCCAGCAGTTTATGGGGTACTGGGGCCAACGTCCTGACTTTC; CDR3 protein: CASSLWGTGANVLTF
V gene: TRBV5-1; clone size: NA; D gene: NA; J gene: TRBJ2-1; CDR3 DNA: TGCGCCAGCAGCTTGTTACAGAACAATGAGCAGTTCTTC; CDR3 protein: CASSLLQNNEQFF
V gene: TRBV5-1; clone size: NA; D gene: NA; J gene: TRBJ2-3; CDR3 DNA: TGCGCCAGCAGCCTCCGGGAAGCGGGCACAGATACGCAGTATTTT; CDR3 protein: CASSLREAGTDTQYF
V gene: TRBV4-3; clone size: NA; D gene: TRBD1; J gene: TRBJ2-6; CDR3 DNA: TGCGCCAGCAGCCACCACGACAGGGGGGCTGGGGCCAACGTCCTGACTTTC; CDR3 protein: CASSHHDRGAGANVLTF
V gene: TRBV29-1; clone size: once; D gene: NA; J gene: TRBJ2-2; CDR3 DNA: TGCAGCGTTGATCAGGGATACACCGGGGAGCTGTTTTTT; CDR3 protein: CSVDQGYTGELFF
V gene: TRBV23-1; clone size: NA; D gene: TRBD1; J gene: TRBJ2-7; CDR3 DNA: TGCGCCAGCAGTCAGGCGACAGGGCCAGCGCGAGAGCAGTACTTC; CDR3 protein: CASSQATGPAREQYF
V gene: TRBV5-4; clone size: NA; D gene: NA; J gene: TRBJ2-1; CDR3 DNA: TGTGCCAGCAGCTTGCCGGGCCAGCCCCAGTTCTTC; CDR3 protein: CASSLPGQPQFF
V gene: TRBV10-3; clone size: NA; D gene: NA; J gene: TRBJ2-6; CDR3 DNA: TGTGCCATCAAGTTGGGACCCTCTGGGGCCAACGTCCTGACTTTC; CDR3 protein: CAIKLGPSGANVLTF
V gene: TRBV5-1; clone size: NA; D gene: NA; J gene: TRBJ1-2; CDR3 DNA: TGCGCCAGCAGCCCCGGGGAGGTCAGGAGCTATGGCTACACCTTC; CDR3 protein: CASSPGEVRSYGYTF